The 5 T cell receptor beta chains below were found in one sample sequenced in a study of T cell responses to AZD1222 COVID-19 vaccine. Assay used: immunoSEQ multiplex PCR; TCRdb lists only in-frame clones, some missing. The table has some 150,000 clones, about 90% seen once; the top ten hold less than 5.5%. The sequencing used peripheral blood, collected on day 0 of AZD1222 vaccination. These receptor sequences come from an adult in good health.

This clone is a singleton in its sample. This chain connects TRBV7-9 to TRBJ1-2; possibly TRBD1 for D (5 bases). Trimming cost V 5 bases and J 2 bases, with 18 bases left between them. This CDR3 spans 16 amino acids. The germline V gene encodes CDR1 SEHNR and CDR2 FQNEAQ (reference sequence). This CDR3 is CASSHLRGTVNYGYTF. Written as DNA, the CDR3 is TGTGCCAGCAGCCACCTTCGAGGGACGGTCAACTATGGCTACACCTTC.

J is TRBJ1-1 and V is TRBV7-2; tentatively, D is TRBD1 (5 bases). The CDR3 covers 12 residues. CDR1 and CDR2 (germline): SGHTA, FQGNSA. The germline V and J ends were trimmed by 8 bases and 2 bases, with 9 bases remaining between them. CDR3 in DNA: TGTGCCAGCGGGAGGGGTAACACTGAAGCTTTCTTT. Translating gives CASGRGNTEAFF.

The chain links TRBV12-3 or TRBV12-4 to TRBJ1-1; unclear D gene. The CDR3 is made up of 12 amino acids. V was clipped by 4 bases and J by 7 bases, with 10 bases between them. The CDR3 DNA reads as TGTGCCAGCAGTTCCCCCCGAAATGAAGCTTTCTTT. This sequence encodes CASSSPRNEAFF.

The chain has TRBV2 and TRBJ2-7; a possible D gene is TRBD1 (5 bases). CDR3 length: 13 residues. V dropped 5 bases and J dropped 6 bases, with 14 bases sitting between them. Germline V lookup: CDR1 SNHLY, CDR2 FYNNEI. The CDR3 loop reads CASSYVPGREQYF. In DNA form, the CDR3 reads TGTGCCAGCAGTTACGTACCAGGGCGCGAGCAGTACTTC.

The V call is TRBV6-5, the J call TRBJ1-6; D is perhaps TRBD1 (6 bases). The ends were cut back, 3 bases at V and 5 bases at J, with 11 bases in the middle. This CDR3 is 15 amino acids long. Germline V gene sequence: CDR1 MNHEY, CDR2 SVGAGI. The CDR3 sequence: CASSYWAGDNSPLHF. CDR3 DNA sequence: TGTGCCAGCAGTTATTGGGCAGGGGATAATTCACCCCTCCACTTT.